This T cell receptor beta chain was retrieved from a study of CD8 T cells in ankylosing spondylitis. Points from the study as a whole: Those disease-linked clones were CD8+; they were also relatively rare in peripheral blood. Typical of ankylosing spondylitis blood, it appeared, was a TCR beta motif of fewer than 10 highly homologous variants.

TCRdb redid the calling of the 5' RACE reads with MiXCR, one entry per CDR3 protein. The data contain 200,000 to 250,000 distinct CDR3 sequences, 7% to 8% of them seen just once; the ten biggest clones take up approximately 14%. On this clonotype: Its antigen is currently unknown. A much larger clone sits a single nucleotide away, making a read error possible. Likely a read error: the CDR3 ends without its conserved phenylalanine or tryptophan.

The sequenced material came from blood, either unsorted or a sorted T cell fraction (not recorded which). The clonotype originates from a male donor with ankylosing spondylitis.

In DNA, the CDR3 is TGTGCCAGCCGCCCCTCCGGGGGACCAGAGACCCAGTACTAC. Translation gives CASRPSGGPETQYY. V gene TRBV9 combines with J gene TRBJ2-5; possible D gene TRBD2, 6 bases. The germline V gene encodes CDR1 SGDLS and CDR2 YYNGEE. Between the trimmed V and J ends, which lost 7 bases and 4 bases, there was a span of 17 bases. CDR3 size: 14 residues.